The TCR beta chain described here comes from a study of shared clonotypes between healthy human individuals (TCRdb year 2020). For context, the study as a whole: A couple of women and three men aged 18 to 49 years were included in the cohort. To increase sequencing depth and limit assay-specific biases, different laboratories used diverse techniques to prepare libraries and sequence TCR repertoires. To estimate repertoire size and how much clonotypes are shared between individuals, the study performed deep sequencing of blood TCR repertoires from a few healthy adults. Leukapheresis yielded between about 0.9 and 9.5 billion PBMCs per donor. For each donor, three plates each were used for CD4 naive and CD4 memory, two plates were used for CD8 naive, and one plate was used for CD8 memory.

Using the deep immunoSEQ assay, multiplex PCR amplified TCR CDR3 regions from genomic DNA. For each cell subset, the extracted genomic DNA was distributed evenly across all wells of several immunoSEQ 96-well plates, and each plate served as one replicate. For sorted subsets, around 0.2 ug of genomic DNA, equivalent to around 29,000 T cell genomes, went into each replicate PCR. The purified libraries were quantified using a Qubit 3.0 fluorometer, sized with a Bioanalyzer 2100, and then quantified again using the KAPA Library Quantification kit. Each immunoSEQ 96-well plate was sequenced on its own single-read 150-cycle Illumina NextSeq 550 flow cell. The authors' pipeline ran thus. Because the immunoSEQ output included only junctional sequences and no quality scores, the filtering could not be the same as the filtering used for full-length reads. Sequences were annotated with PyIR, a Python wrapper for IgBLAST v1.9, and V/J genes and CDR3 were assigned using IMGT germline references. Reads were filtered out if the reads had weak V/J assignments (E-value above 1e-6), no CDR3, stop codons, out-of-frame junctions, or ambiguous translated residues. V3J clonotypes were defined as sequences sharing the same inferred V gene, J gene, and CDR3 amino acid sequence. Percentage overlap between repertoires was calculated by dividing the number of shared unique clonotypes by the size of the smaller repertoire. Repertoire richness was assessed with RTK rarefaction, the Chao1 estimator, and Recon v2.1 estimates of unobserved clonotypes. Generation probabilities were computed with OLGA for all TCRbeta clonotypes obtained by the gDNA method from several donors. TCRdb mirrors the immuneACCESS table, restricted to in-frame sequences. Some clones are absent from its copies; in checked studies, under half trace to an unresolved V gene, and the reason for the others is unknown. V, J and clone size are those of that table, while D and trimming were read from the DNA. This sample is represented by some 2.1 million clones; 95% of them were singletons. The ten top clones hold 0.13% of the sample.

Trimming costs V 6 bases and J 5 bases, and their ends lie 11 bases apart. Counted from cysteine to phenylalanine, this CDR3 has 14 amino acids. CDR3 DNA only is kept here, 42 bases in frame from base 1. Sequences MDHEN (CDR1) and SYDVKM (CDR2) are obtained from the germline V gene. Points on this clone: The target of this receptor is not known. Per-base quality was not reported, and no clone a single base away is much larger than it.

The donors were healthy, HIV-negative adults with no recently reported acute infections or vaccinations. All donors were Caucasian adults living in Nashville, Tennessee, USA. CD4+ T cells were enriched by magnetic negative selection; naive cells were then positively selected on CD45RA, and the negative fraction formed the memory subset. Blood was obtained by leukapheresis, after which PBMCs were separated by Ficoll-Histopaque density gradient centrifugation and cryopreserved in liquid nitrogen vapor phase. Analytical flow cytometry was used to check the purity and quantity of every magnetically sorted T cell population. Each sorted fraction had its genomic DNA isolated and then quantified by UV absorbance on a Nanodrop 2000c. The research as a whole found: Pairwise subsampling indicated that sequencing depth was expected to affect the degree of clonotype sharing among donors. Sampling was limited to blood, and TCR repertoires in tissue likely differ from TCR repertoires in blood. Even with the large sequencing depth, rarefaction of the sorted-subset datasets indicated that sequencing was incomplete. Sharing across a few donors was observed for 5% to 6.5% of naive CD4, over 3% of naive CD8, about 2.3% of memory CD4, and roughly 0.4% of memory CD8 clonotypes. Estimated clonotype richness was generally larger for naive than for memory subsets. The small number of donors limited the genetic and exposure-history diversity represented. Compared with non-shared clonotypes, clonotypes shared by all four sorted-subset donors had higher generation probabilities.

This sequence uses TRBV28 and TRBJ1-6; the D gene is unclear. Sequenced material: naive CD4+ T cells sorted from blood. The intended sense of this specimen's cell subset or site label: CD45RA+ positively selected. The clonotype originates from a man aged 18 to 35 in good health. The CDR3 sequence is CASSPILNNSPLHF. In nucleotide form, the sequence is TGTGCCAGCAGCCCGATTCTAAATAATTCACCCCTCCACTTT.